This T cell receptor (beta chain) was sequenced in a study of blood T cell repertoires in COVID-19 (dated by TCRdb to 2019 to 2021). About the study as a whole: Recovered participants in ImmuneRACE Cohort 3 were defined as having two consecutive negative NP/OP PCR tests, clearance from a healthcare professional, or resolution of symptoms. Samples covering the acute and convalescent phases of COVID-19 were provided by collaborators in the United States, Italy and Spain. The material from the prospective study consisted of cDNA or gDNA derived from T cells, B-cell-depleted T cells, or PBMCs. The dataset comprised deeply sampled blood TCRbeta repertoires from subjects exposed to, actively infected with, or recovered from COVID-19. The repertoires were released in a freely available public database intended as a resource for research on the immune response to SARS-CoV-2. Samples were obtained from the ongoing ImmuneRACE study (first 160 participants) and from 1,200 or so subjects provided by 6 global collaborators. Sample metadata almost always included a de-identified subject ID, COVID-19 status, age in years and sex. Where HLA class I and class II types were available, the types were taken from metadata supplied by the sample provider, not from assay-based typing. Broad study findings and their caveats: Clinical and demographic metadata were provided uncurated, with the amount varying by source and participant.

On this clone: Its antigen specificity is not known. Base quality data are lacking; no much larger clone is found one base away.

Spanning cysteine to phenylalanine, the CDR3 consists of 18 amino acids. The retained sequence is limited to the CDR3, 54 bases, with the frame set at the first base. The germline V gene yields MDHEN for CDR1 and SYDVKM for CDR2. V lost 7 bases and J lost 0 bases, and the count of bases not matched to a germline gene is 12. TCRbeta CDR3 regions were amplified from genomic DNA using the immunoSEQ Assay, a bias-controlled multiplex PCR. Concerning the study's data processing: Nucleated cell counts per sample were estimated from amplification of reference gene primers within the assay. To quantify the absolute abundance of each unique TCRbeta CDR3 rearrangement, sequence reads were collapsed and filtered. Productive Simpson clonality was computed per sample as the square root of Simpson's diversity index over productive rearrangements. TCRdb re-hosts the immuneACCESS table, in-frame sequences only. Its copies lack some clones; in the studies checked, an unresolved V gene accounts for under half of them, and the cause for the rest is not known. The V and J calls and clone size were taken over from that table, and D and trimming were inferred from the DNA. The sample yields approximately 140,000 clones; 84% were counted once. The ten biggest clones cover about 4% of the sample.

Participants in the prospective study were enrolled through a virtual design, were aged 18 to 89 years, and lived in 24 United States geographic areas. In the prospective study, cohorts were assigned on the basis of participant-reported clinical history obtained from a screening survey and a study questionnaire. Mobile phlebotomists in the prospective study collected whole blood, serum and a nasopharyngeal or oropharyngeal swab from every participant. Over a roughly 2-month period, participants in the prospective study had the option of providing additional blood draws and questionnaires. Blood samples from the prospective study were shipped frozen or at room temperature prior to DNA extraction.

Sequenced: PBMCs or T cells enriched from blood (not recorded which). The source of this sequence is a man aged 50 or older in a cohort exposed to, infected with or recovered from COVID-19 (not recorded which). The chain joins TRBV28 to TRBJ2-6; the central 7 bases match TRBD1. The CDR3 protein is CASTIGDSFFSGANVLTF. The DNA sequence is given as TGTGCCAGCACCATAGGGGACAGCTTTTTCTCTGGGGCCAACGTCCTGACTTTC.